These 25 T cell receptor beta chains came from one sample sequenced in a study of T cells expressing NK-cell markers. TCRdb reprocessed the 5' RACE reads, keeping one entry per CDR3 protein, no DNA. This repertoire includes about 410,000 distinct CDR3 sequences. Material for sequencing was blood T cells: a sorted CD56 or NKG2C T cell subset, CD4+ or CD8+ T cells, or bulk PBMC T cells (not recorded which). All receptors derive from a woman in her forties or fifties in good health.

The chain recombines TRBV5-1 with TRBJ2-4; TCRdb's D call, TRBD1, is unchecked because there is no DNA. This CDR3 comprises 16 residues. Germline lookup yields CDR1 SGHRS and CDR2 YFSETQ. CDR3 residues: CASSAGADVAKNIQYF.

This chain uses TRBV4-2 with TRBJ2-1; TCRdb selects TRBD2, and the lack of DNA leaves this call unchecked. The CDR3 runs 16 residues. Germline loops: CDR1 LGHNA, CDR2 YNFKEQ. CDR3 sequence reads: CASSQELAGGPGEQFF.

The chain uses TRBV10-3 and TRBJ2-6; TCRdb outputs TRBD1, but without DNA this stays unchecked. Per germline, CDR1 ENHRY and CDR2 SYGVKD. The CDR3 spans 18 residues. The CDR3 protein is CAISVGRGRASGANVLTF.

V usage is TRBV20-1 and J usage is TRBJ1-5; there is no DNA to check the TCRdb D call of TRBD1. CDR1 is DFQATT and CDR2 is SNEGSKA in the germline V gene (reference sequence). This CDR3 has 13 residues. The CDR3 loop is CSASTGRGQPQHF.

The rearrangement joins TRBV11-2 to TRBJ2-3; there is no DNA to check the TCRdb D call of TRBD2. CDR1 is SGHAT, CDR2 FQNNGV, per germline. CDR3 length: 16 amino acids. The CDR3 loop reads CASSRGPGGPTDTQYF.

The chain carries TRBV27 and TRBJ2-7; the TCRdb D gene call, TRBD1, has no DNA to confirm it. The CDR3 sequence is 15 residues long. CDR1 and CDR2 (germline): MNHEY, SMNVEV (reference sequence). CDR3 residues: CASSKTGLFTYEQYF.

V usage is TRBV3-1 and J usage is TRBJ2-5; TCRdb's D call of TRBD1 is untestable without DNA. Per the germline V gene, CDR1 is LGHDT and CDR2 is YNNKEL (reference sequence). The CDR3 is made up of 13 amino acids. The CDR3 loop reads CASLLQGTETQYF.

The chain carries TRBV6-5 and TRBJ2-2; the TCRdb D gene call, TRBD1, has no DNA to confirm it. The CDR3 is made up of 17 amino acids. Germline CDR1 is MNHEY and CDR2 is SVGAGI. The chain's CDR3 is CASSYSRWGPSTGELFF.

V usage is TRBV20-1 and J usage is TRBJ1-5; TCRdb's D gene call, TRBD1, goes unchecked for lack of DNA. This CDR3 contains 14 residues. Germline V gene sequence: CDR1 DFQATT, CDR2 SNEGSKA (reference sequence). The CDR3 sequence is CSATRTGQGQPQHF.

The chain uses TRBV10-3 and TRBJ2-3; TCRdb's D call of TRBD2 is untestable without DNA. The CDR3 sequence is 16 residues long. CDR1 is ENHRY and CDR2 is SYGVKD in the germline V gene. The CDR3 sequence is CAISDLAGGNADTQYF.

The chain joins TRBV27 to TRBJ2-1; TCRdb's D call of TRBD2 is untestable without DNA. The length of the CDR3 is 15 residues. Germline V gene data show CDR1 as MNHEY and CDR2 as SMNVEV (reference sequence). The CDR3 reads CASSTPGTRFQEQFF.

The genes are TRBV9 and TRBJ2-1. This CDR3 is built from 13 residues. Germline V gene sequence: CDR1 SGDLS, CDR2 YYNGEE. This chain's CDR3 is CASSVETSNEQFF.

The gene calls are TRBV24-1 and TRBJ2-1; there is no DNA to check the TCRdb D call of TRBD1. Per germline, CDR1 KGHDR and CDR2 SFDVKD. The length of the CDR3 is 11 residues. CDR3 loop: CATEGANEQFF.

The CDR3: CASSIARGRRDTQYF. The rearrangement uses TRBV19 and TRBJ2-3; TCRdb returns TRBD1, unconfirmable since there is no DNA. The CDR3 consists of 15 residues. Germline lookup yields CDR1 LNHDA and CDR2 SQIVND (reference sequence).

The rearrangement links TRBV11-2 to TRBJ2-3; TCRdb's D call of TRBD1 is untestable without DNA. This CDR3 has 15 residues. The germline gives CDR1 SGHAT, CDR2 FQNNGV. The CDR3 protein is CASSPGQGEGDTQYF.

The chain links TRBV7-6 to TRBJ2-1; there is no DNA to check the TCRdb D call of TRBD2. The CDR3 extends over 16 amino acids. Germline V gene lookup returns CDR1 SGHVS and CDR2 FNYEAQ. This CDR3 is CASSLGSSGSKDEQFF. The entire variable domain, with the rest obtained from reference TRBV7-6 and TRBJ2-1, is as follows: GAGVSQSPRYKVTKRGQDVALRCDPISGHVSLYWYRQALGQGPEFLTYFNYEAQQDKSGLPNDRFSAERPEGSISTLTIQRTEQRDSAMYRCASSLGSSGSKDEQFFGPGTRLTVL.

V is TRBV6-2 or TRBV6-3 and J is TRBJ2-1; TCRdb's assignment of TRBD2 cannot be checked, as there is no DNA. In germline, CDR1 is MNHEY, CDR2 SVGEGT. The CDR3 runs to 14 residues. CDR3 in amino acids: CASRRSGTYNEQFF.

The CDR3: CSAQGLAGEQFF. The rearrangement uses TRBV29-1 and TRBJ2-1; TCRdb indicates TRBD2, and absent DNA this call remains unverified. Germline V gene data show CDR1 as SQVTM and CDR2 as ANQGSEA. The CDR3 is 12 amino acids.

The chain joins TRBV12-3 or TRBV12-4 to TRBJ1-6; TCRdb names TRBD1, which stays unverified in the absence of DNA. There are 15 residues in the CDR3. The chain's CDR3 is CASSSQGAFGSPLHF.

CDR3 sequence reads: CASSQGPRARETQYF. J is TRBJ2-5 and V is TRBV3-1; TCRdb outputs TRBD2, but without DNA this stays unchecked. Germline values: CDR1 LGHDT, CDR2 YNNKEL (reference sequence). There are 15 residues in the CDR3.

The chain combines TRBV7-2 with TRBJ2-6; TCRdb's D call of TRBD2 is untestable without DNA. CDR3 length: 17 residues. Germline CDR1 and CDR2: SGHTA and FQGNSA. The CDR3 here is CASSLVGGGSGANVLTF.

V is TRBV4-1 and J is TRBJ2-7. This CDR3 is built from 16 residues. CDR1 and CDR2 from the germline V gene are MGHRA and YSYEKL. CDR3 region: CASSQGLAGARYEQYF.

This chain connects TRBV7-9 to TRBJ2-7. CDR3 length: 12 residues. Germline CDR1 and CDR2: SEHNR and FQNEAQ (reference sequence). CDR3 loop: CASSLGRREQYF.

The CDR3 reads CASSSQSPGANVLTF. This sequence joins TRBV7-9 and TRBJ2-6; TCRdb lists TRBD2, though no DNA is available to test this call. CDR3 size: 15 residues. Germline V gene lookup returns CDR1 SEHNR and CDR2 FQNEAQ (reference sequence).

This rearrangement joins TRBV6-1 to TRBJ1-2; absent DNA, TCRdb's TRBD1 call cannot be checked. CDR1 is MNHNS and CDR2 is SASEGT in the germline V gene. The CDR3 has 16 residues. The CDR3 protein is CASSEITQGSNYGYTF.